A single sample gave rise to the 9 T cell receptor beta chains below, sequenced in a study of cytomegalovirus exposure and HLA in healthy donors. Method: immunoSEQ multiplex PCR; TCRdb's copy keeps in-frame clones and lacks some. This sample yields 260,000 or so clones, of which around 87% are seen a single time; 0.92% belongs to the top ten. The sequencing input was PBMCs. These receptors all stem from a woman aged 18-29 years in good health and CMV-seronegative.

V and J are TRBV19 and TRBJ1-5; no reliable D call. Trimming shortened V by 5 bases and J by 1 base, and 15 bases separated the two germline ends. Germline V gene lookup returns CDR1 LNHDA and CDR2 SQIVND (reference sequence). The CDR3 runs 16 residues. Here the CDR3 DNA reads TGTGCCAGTAGTGAGTGGGCAGGAGGGAGCAATCAGCCCCAGCATTTT. It specifies CASSEWAGGSNQPQHF. The whole variable domain, filled in from reference TRBV19 and TRBJ1-5, reads DGGITQSPKYLFRKEGQNVTLSCEQNLNHDAMYWYRQDPGQGLRLIYYSQIVNDFQKGDIAEGYSVSREKKESFPLTVTSAQKNPTAFYLCASSEWAGGSNQPQHFGDGTRLSIL.

The chain is built from TRBV7-8 and TRBJ2-3; TRBD2 might be the D (6 bases). Trimming cost V 1 base and J 1 base, with 9 bases left between them. The CDR3 has 15 residues. Germline values: CDR1 SGHVS, CDR2 FQNEAQ. CDR3 loop: CASSLEASGTDTQYF. DNA for the CDR3: TGTGCCAGCAGCTTAGAGGCTAGCGGCACAGATACGCAGTATTTT. Complete variable domain (other parts from reference TRBV7-8 and TRBJ2-3): GAGVSQSPRYKVAKRGQDVALRCDPISGHVSLFWYQQALGQGPEFLTYFQNEAQLDKSGLPSDRFFAERPEGSVSTLKIQRTQQEDSAVYLCASSLEASGTDTQYFGPGTRLTVL.

The rearrangement links TRBV10-2 to TRBJ2-4; tentatively, D is TRBD1 (5 bases). CDR3 length: 14 amino acids. Trimming took off 2 bases at V and 6 bases at J, with 11 bases between the two ends. CDR1 and CDR2 (germline): WSHSY, SAAADI. The CDR3 loop is CASSETQGVNIQYF. The CDR3 DNA reads as TGCGCCAGCAGTGAGACGCAGGGTGTAAACATTCAGTACTTC.

CDR3 bases: TGTGCCAGCAGTTTATACAGGGTGACAGGGAACACTGAAGCTTTCTTT. Its protein product is CASSLYRVTGNTEAFF. This rearrangement joins TRBV27 to TRBJ1-1; possibly TRBD1 for D (6 bases). This CDR3 comprises 16 residues. Germline V gives CDR1 MNHEY, CDR2 SMNVEV (reference sequence). The ends were cut back, 1 base at V and 1 base at J, with 13 bases in the middle.

Remarks on this clone: At one of its ends the junction is not consistent with the germline gene, which may arise from a read error. The gene calls are TRBV4-1 and TRBJ2-2; 10 nucleotides align to TRBD2. The CDR3 loop spans 15 amino acids. CDR1 MGHRA and CDR2 YSYEKL come from the germline V gene. The CDR3 sequence: CASSPGLAKTGELFF. Here the CDR3 DNA reads TGCGCCAGCAGCCCGGGACTAGCGAAGACCGGGGAGCTGTTTTTT.

The V gene is TRBV5-1, the J gene TRBJ2-7, with D hard to call. V lost 0 bases and J lost 5, with 9 bases in between. The CDR3 is 13 residues long. CDR1 is SGHRS, CDR2 YFSETQ, per germline. The CDR3 DNA is TGCGCCAGCAGCTTGGGGGTAGACAACGAGCAGTACTTC. It is translated as CASSLGVDNEQYF.

V usage is TRBV4-1 and J usage is TRBJ2-3, with 9 bases fitting TRBD2. CDR3 length: 13 residues. Trimming cost V 6 bases and J 4 bases; bases outside gene matches: 2. Germline assignment: CDR1 MGHRA and CDR2 YSYEKL. CDR3 sequence: CASSAGGADTQYF. The CDR3 DNA reads TGCGCCAGCAGTGCGGGAGGGGCAGATACGCAGTATTTT.

The gene calls are TRBV9 and TRBJ2-2, with TRBD2 identical over 8 bases. CDR3 size: 15 residues. V dropped 0 bases and J dropped 6; count of bases not matched to a gene: 4. Germline V CDR1 and CDR2: SGDLS, YYNGEE. CDR3 bases: TGTGCCAGCAGCGTAGATCCTAGCGGGCCCGGGGAGCTGTTTTTT. Its protein is CASSVDPSGPGELFF.

This chain connects TRBV19 to TRBJ1-2; perhaps TRBD1 as D (5 bases). Germline-derived CDR1 and CDR2 are LNHDA and SQIVND (reference sequence). The CDR3 runs 12 residues. Trimming took off 3 bases at V and 8 bases at J, with 10 bases between the two ends. This CDR3 is CASSMSGRGYTF. CDR3 sequence (DNA): TGTGCCAGTAGTATGTCAGGGCGCGGCTACACCTTC.